Below are 5 T cell receptor beta chains sequenced from a single sample in a study of blood T cell repertoires in COVID-19. Method: immunoSEQ multiplex PCR; TCRdb's copy keeps in-frame clones and lacks some. The sample has 200,000 to 250,000 clones; roughly 80% are singletons. The sequenced sample consisted of peripheral blood. The receptor source for this set is a human donor in a cohort sampled during active COVID-19.

J is TRBJ2-1 and V is TRBV7-9; D may be TRBD2 (6 bases). Per germline, CDR1 SEHNR and CDR2 FQNEAQ (reference sequence). Trimming left V 5 bases short and J 4 bases short, with 12 bases between. CDR3 length equals 14 residues. The DNA for the CDR3 is TGTGCCAGCAGCGACGGGAGATGGTACAATGAGCAGTTCTTC. Encoded protein: CASSDGRWYNEQFF.

This clone appeared a few times. The rearrangement links TRBV18 to TRBJ2-7, with 9 bases aligning to TRBD1. The ends lost 6 bases at V and 3 bases at J; junction bases unmatched: 6. Germline-derived CDR1 and CDR2 are KGHSH and LQKENI. CDR3 size: 14 residues. As DNA, the CDR3 is TGTGCCAGCTCTGCCGGGACAGGGTTCTACGAGCAGTACTTC. Translated, it gives CASSAGTGFYEQYF.

This clone has a single count. The gene calls are TRBV28 and TRBJ1-3; no firm D call. This CDR3 spans 14 amino acids. Germline loops: CDR1 MDHEN, CDR2 SYDVKM. Trimming cost V 1 base and J 0 bases, with 4 bases left between them. This chain's CDR3 is CASSLYSSGNTIYF. The DNA for the CDR3 is TGTGCCAGCAGTTTATACAGCTCTGGAAACACCATATATTTT.

The V gene is TRBV6-2 or TRBV6-3, the J gene TRBJ2-1; 16 nucleotides match TRBD2. Germline CDR1 and CDR2: MNHEY and SVGEGT. This CDR3 is 19 amino acids long. Trimming cost V 6 bases and J 7 bases; bases outside gene matches: 15. CDR3 sequence reads: CASSPGQGTSGRVVNEQFF. DNA of the CDR3: TGTGCCAGCAGCCCCGGGCAGGGGACTAGCGGGAGGGTAGTGAATGAGCAGTTCTTC.

This clone was seen only once. The rearrangement links TRBV25-1 to TRBJ2-2, with D unclear. The length of the CDR3 is 16 residues. Trimming stripped 3 bases from V and 4 bases from J, with 15 bases between. Per the germline V gene, CDR1 is MGHDK and CDR2 is SYGVNS. CDR3 nucleotide sequence: TGTGCCAGCAGTGATTCACAGATAGGCCTCACCGGGGAGCTGTTTTTT. Its protein is CASSDSQIGLTGELFF.